A selection of T cell receptor beta chains follows, all from one sample in a study of blood T cell repertoires in COVID-19. Using immunoSEQ multiplex PCR, the repertoire was profiled, and TCRdb retains in-frame clones only, with some absent. Of about 150,000 clones in the sample, around 90% were seen once. The sequencing input was peripheral blood. The receptors come from a man aged 45 to 65 with acute or convalescent COVID-19. Each CDR3 is given with its conserved first and last residue. D genes are given only for firm matches. Some rows have no size entry. The others give once, few or many, or a class for an expanded clone.

v_gene	abundance	d_gene	j_gene	CDR3aa	CDR3nt
TRBV9	NA	NA	TRBJ2-6	CASSVGGHGANVLTF	TGTGCCAGCAGCGTAGGTGGGCACGGGGCCAACGTCCTGACTTTC
TRBV28	NA	NA	TRBJ2-5	CASSFSDRETQYF	TGTGCCAGCAGTTTTAGCGACCGGGAGACCCAGTACTTC
TRBV20-1	few	TRBD1	TRBJ1-4	CRTGGNEKLFF	TGCAGAACAGGGGGGAATGAAAAACTGTTTTTT
TRBV19	NA	TRBD1	TRBJ1-1	CASRKTGTGYEAFF	TGTGCCAGTAGAAAAACCGGGACAGGGTATGAAGCTTTCTTT
TRBV18	NA	TRBD2	TRBJ2-3	CASSPPGAGATDTQYF	TGTGCCAGCTCACCCCCGGGAGCGGGGGCTACAGATACGCAGTATTTT
TRBV7-2	NA	NA	TRBJ1-6	CASSLAPSPLHF	TGTGCCAGCAGCTTGGCTCCATCACCCCTCCACTTT
TRBV6-5	NA	TRBD2	TRBJ2-5	CASSLGGRETQYF	TGTGCCAGCAGCCTAGGCGGGAGGGAGACCCAGTACTTC
TRBV6-6	NA	TRBD1	TRBJ1-6	CASSLQGVGNSPLHF	TGTGCCAGCAGCCTGCAGGGGGTGGGGAATTCACCCCTCCACTTT
TRBV10-3	NA	TRBD2	TRBJ2-7	CAISGTSGRAIYEQYF	TGTGCCATCAGCGGCACTAGCGGGAGGGCCATCTACGAGCAGTACTTC
TRBV5-1	NA	NA	TRBJ2-7	CARGVRGKYEQYF	TGCGCCAGAGGAGTAAGGGGGAAGTACGAGCAGTACTTC
TRBV19	NA	NA	TRBJ1-6	CASSASVRSYNSPLHF	TGTGCCAGTAGTGCGAGTGTGCGCTCCTATAATTCACCCCTCCACTTT
TRBV27	NA	TRBD1	TRBJ1-6	CASILRQGGSPLHF	TGTGCCAGCATCTTACGGCAGGGGGGTTCACCCCTCCACTTT
TRBV24-1	NA	NA	TRBJ1-3	CATSDGAFDVDTIYF	TGTGCCACCAGTGATGGGGCCTTCGACGTGGACACCATATATTTT
TRBV3-1/TRBV3-2	NA	NA	TRBJ1-2	CASSTPVVRGYTF	TGTGCCAGCAGCACCCCCGTGGTTCGGGGCTACACCTTC
TRBV18	few	TRBD1	TRBJ1-5	CASSPGQGNQPQHF	TGTGCCAGCTCACCGGGACAGGGGAATCAGCCCCAGCATTTT
TRBV7-9	NA	NA	TRBJ1-1	CASSLNRNTEAFF	TGTGCCAGCAGCTTAAACAGGAACACTGAAGCTTTCTTT
TRBV4-1	NA	TRBD2	TRBJ2-7	CASSQEWGGGRYEQYF	TGCGCCAGCAGCCAAGAATGGGGCGGGGGTCGATACGAGCAGTACTTC
TRBV6-5	NA	TRBD1	TRBJ2-7	CASSWGQEYEQYF	TGTGCCAGCAGTTGGGGACAGGAGTACGAGCAGTACTTC
TRBV27	NA	NA	TRBJ1-2	CASSQSRDTYPANYGYTF	TGTGCCAGCAGTCAATCCCGGGACACCTATCCCGCTAACTATGGCTACACCTTC
TRBV14	NA	NA	TRBJ2-3	CASSQTRRVWGQDTQYF	TGTGCCAGCAGCCAAACGCGGAGAGTTTGGGGGCAGGATACGCAGTATTTT